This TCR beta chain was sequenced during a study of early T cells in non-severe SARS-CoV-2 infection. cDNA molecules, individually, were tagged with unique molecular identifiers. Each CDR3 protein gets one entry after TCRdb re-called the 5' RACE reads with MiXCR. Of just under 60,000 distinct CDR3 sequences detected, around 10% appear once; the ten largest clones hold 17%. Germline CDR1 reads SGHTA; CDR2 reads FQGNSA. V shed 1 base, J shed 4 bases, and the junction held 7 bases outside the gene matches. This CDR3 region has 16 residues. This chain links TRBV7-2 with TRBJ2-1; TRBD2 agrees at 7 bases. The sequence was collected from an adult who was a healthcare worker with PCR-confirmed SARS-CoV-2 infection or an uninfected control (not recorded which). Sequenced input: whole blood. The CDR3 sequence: CASSLVGGSGYNEQFF. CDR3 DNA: TGTGCCAGCAGCTTAGTCGGCGGGAGTGGATACAATGAGCAGTTCTTC.